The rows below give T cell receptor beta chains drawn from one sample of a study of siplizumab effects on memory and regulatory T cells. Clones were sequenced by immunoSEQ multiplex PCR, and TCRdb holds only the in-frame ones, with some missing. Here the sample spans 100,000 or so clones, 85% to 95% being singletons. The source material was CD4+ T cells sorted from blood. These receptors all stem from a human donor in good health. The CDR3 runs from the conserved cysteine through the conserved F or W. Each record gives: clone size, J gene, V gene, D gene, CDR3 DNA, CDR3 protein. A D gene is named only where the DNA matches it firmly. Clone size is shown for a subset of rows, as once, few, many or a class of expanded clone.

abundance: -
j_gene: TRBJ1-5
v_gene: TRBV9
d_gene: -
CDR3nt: TGTGCCAGCAGCGGAGGGACAAATAGCAATCAGCCCCAGCATTTT
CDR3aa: CASSGGTNSNQPQHF

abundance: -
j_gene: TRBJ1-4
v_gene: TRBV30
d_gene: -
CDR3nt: TGTGCCTGGAGACGCGGGAATGAAAAACTGTTTTTT
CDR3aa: CAWRRGNEKLFF

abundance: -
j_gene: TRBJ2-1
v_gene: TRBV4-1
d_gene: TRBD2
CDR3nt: TGCGCCAGCAGCCAAGATCCCTCTCGACTAGCGGGCACCTACAATGAGCAGTTCTTC
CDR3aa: CASSQDPSRLAGTYNEQFF

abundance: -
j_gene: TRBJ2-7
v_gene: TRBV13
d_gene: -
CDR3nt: TGTGCCAGCAGCGACCGAAGCAACCGAGCTGGTCCCGTCGAGTACTTC
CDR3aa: CASSDRSNRAGPVEYF

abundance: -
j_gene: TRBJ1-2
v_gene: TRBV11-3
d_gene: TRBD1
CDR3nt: TGTGCCAGCAGCTCGGGACAGGGGATAATTGGCTACACCTTC
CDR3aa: CASSSGQGIIGYTF

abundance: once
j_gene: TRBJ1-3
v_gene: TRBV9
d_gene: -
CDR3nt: TGTGCCAGCAGCGTGACCGCAGGGAGCGCTGGAAACACCATATATTTT
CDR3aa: CASSVTAGSAGNTIYF

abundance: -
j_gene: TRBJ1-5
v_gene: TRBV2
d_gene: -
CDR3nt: TGTGCCAGCAGGAGGGGCAATCAGCCCCAGCATTTT
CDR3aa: CASRRGNQPQHF

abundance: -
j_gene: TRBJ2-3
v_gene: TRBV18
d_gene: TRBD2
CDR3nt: TGTGCCAGCTCACCACTAGCCGGGACTAGCGGGAGAGTAGATACGCAGTATTTT
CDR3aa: CASSPLAGTSGRVDTQYF

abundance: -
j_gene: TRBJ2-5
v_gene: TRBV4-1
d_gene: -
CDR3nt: TGCGCCAGCAGCCAAGAGCCCGGGACACAGTACCAAGAGACCCAGTACTTC
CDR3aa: CASSQEPGTQYQETQYF

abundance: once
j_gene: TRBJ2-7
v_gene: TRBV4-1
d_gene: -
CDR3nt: TGCGCCAGCAGCCAAGAGGCGGGCGAGCAGTACTTC
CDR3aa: CASSQEAGEQYF

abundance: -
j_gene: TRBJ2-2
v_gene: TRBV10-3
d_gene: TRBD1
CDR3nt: TGTGCCGTCGCCGGGACAGGGACGGCCGGGGAGCTGTTTTTT
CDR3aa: CAVAGTGTAGELFF

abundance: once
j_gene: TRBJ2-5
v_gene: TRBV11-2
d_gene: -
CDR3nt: TGTGCCAGCAGCCTCCGACTTTCCGGGGAGACCCAGTACTTC
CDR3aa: CASSLRLSGETQYF

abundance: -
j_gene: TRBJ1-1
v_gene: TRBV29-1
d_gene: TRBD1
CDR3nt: TGCAGCGTGACAGGGGTTAACACTGAAGCTTTCTTT
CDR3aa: CSVTGVNTEAFF

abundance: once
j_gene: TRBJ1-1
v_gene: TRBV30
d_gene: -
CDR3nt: TGTGCCTGGAGTGGGGCCCGAGGAGGGGCTGAAGCTTTCTTT
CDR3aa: CAWSGARGGAEAFF

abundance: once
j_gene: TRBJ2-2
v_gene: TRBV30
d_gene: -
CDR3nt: TGTGCCTGGAGTGATTTGGCAAGTAGTCAGGCCGGGGAGCTGTTTTTT
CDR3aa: CAWSDLASSQAGELFF

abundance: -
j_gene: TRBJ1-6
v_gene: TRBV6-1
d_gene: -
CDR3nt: TGTGCCAGCAGTGAAAATCTTGGGCAGGGACCCACACCCCTCCACTTT
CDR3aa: CASSENLGQGPTPLHF

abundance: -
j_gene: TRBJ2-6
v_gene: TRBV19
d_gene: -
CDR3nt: TGTGCCAGTAGTATCTTCGGGGGAAGGGGCTCTGGGGCCAACGTCCTGACTTTC
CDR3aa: CASSIFGGRGSGANVLTF